This T cell receptor (beta chain) was profiled in a study of tissue T cells after allogeneic stem cell transplantation. Study results and limitations: Across patients, clones rarely overlapped, yet motif clusters were shared tissue-specifically.

V was trimmed by 5 bases and J by 0 bases, leaving 7 bases between them. Germline V gives CDR1 SNHLY, CDR2 FYNGKV (reference sequence). The CDR3 sequence is 13 residues long. On this clone: Its specificity is unknown. The genes are named according to mouse. With the read ending 1 residue before the CDR3 end, the germline J gene is used to fill in that end.

Sequencing of TCRbeta CDR3 at survey depth gave sequences and template counts. The method was immunoSEQ multiplex PCR; TCRdb's version includes in-frame clones alone and lacks a portion of them. The sample has about 7,400 clones; roughly 47% are singletons. Time point meaning: mouse harvest day 7 after allogeneic transplant. Each mouse received 10^7 T-cell-depleted marrow cells plus 10^6 splenic CD5+ T cells by tail vein. Material: gut tissue. The chain is built from TRBV3 and TRBJ1-2; no reliable D call. The origin of this receptor is a female BALB/c mouse given C57BL/6 T cells with graft-versus-host disease after an allogeneic hematopoietic cell transplant. CDR3 region: CASSPLTNSDYTF. The part of the CDR3 DNA that was read is TGTGCCAGCAGCCCCCTCACAAACTCCGACTACACC.